This T cell receptor beta chain was sequenced in a study of cytomegalovirus exposure and HLA in healthy donors. On this clone: The antigen is undetermined.

Germline V gene sequence: CDR1 MDHEN, CDR2 SYDVKM. There are 14 residues in the CDR3. The V gene lost 3 bases and the J gene lost 5 bases, with 14 bases spanning the gap. The PCR had 60 Vbeta and 13 Jbeta primers. Libraries were prepared by immunoSEQ multiplex PCR; TCRdb keeps only in-frame clonotypes and omits some of them. This table lists approximately 110,000 clones. Study-level points and caveats: The authors later linked a missense DCLRE1C variant to TCR beta V- and J-gene trimming. Reported findings show TCR beta sequences accurately forecast HLA-A and HLA-B alleles in most subjects. Researchers counted around 150 TCR beta chains as cytomegalovirus-associated.

This TCR was sampled from a man between 35 and 55 years old in good health and CMV-seronegative. This rearrangement joins TRBV28 to TRBJ2-7; D is perhaps TRBD1 (6 bases). Sequenced: PBMCs. The chain's CDR3 is CASSLGAVDDEQYF. The CDR3 DNA sequence: TGTGCCAGCAGTTTGGGGGCTGTGGACGACGAGCAGTACTTC.